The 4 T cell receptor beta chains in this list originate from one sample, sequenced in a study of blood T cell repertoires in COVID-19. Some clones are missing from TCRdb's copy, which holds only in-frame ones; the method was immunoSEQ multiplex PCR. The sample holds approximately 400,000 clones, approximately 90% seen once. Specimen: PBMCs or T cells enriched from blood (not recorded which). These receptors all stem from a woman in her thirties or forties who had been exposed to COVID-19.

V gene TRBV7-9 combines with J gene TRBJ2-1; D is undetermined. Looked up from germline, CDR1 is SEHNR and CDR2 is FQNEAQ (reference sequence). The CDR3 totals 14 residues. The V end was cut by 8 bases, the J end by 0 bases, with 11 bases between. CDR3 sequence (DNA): TGTGCCAGCGGTATCGGAGACTCCTACAATGAGCAGTTCTTC. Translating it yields CASGIGDSYNEQFF. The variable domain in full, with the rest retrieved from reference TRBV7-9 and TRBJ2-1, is DTGVSQNPRHKITKRGQNVTFRCDPISEHNRLYWYRQTLGQGPEFLTYFQNEAQLEKSRLLSDRFSAERPKGSFSTLEIQRTEQGDSAMYLCASGIGDSYNEQFFGPGTRLTVL.

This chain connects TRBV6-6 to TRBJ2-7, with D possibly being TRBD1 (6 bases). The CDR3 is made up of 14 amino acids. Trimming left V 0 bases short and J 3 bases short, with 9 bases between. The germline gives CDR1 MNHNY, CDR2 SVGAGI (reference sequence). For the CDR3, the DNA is TGTGCCAGCAGTTACTCACGGACAGTCTACGAGCAGTACTTC. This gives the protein CASSYSRTVYEQYF.

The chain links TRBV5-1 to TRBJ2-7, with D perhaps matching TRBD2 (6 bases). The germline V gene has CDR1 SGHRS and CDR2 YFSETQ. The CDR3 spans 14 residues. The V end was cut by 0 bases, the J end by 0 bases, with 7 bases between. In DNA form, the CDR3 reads TGCGCCAGCAGCTTGGGCGGGACCTCCTACGAGCAGTACTTC. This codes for CASSLGGTSYEQYF. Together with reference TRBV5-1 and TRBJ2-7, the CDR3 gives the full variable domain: KAGVTQTPRYLIKTRGQQVTLSCSPISGHRSVSWYQQTPGQGLQFLFEYFSETQRNKGNFPGRFSGRQFSNSRSEMNVSTLELGDSALYLCASSLGGTSYEQYFGPGTRLTVT.

This chain's CDR3 is CASKNPGQIYGYTF. The CDR3 DNA is TGTGCCAGCAAGAATCCGGGACAGATCTATGGCTACACCTTC. The V call is TRBV27, the J call TRBJ1-2; 7 nucleotides align to TRBD1. The CDR3 spans 14 residues. Trimming took 7 bases from V and 4 from J; bases not matched to a gene: 9. The germline gives CDR1 MNHEY, CDR2 SMNVEV (reference sequence).